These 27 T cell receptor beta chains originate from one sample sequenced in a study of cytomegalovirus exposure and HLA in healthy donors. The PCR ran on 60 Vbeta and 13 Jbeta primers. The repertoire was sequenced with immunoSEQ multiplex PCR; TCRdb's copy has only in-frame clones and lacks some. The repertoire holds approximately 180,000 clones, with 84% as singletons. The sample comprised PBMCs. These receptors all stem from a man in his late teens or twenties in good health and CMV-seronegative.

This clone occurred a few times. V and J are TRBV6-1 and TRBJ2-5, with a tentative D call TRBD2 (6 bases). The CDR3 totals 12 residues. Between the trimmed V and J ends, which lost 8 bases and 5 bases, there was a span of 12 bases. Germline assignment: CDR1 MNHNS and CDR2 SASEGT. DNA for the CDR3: TGTGCCAGCTATGCGGGGTTCGAGACCCAGTACTTC. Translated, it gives CASYAGFETQYF.

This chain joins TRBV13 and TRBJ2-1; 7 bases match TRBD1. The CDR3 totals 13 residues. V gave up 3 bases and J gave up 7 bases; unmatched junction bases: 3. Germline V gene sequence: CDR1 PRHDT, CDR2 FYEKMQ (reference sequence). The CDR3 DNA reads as TGTGCCAGCAGCTTGGGACAGAGAAATGAGCAGTTCTTC. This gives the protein CASSLGQRNEQFF.

The chain's CDR3 is CASSLAIGTTYEQYF. The CDR3 DNA is TGCGCCAGCAGCTTGGCCATCGGGACTACCTACGAGCAGTACTTC. The chain uses TRBV5-1 and TRBJ2-7; the match to TRBD2 covers 7 bases. This CDR3 is built from 15 residues. Germline V lookup: CDR1 SGHRS, CDR2 YFSETQ. V trimming: 0 bases; J trimming: 2 bases; junction bases outside the gene matches: 5. Full variable domain (missing parts from reference TRBV5-1 and TRBJ2-7): KAGVTQTPRYLIKTRGQQVTLSCSPISGHRSVSWYQQTPGQGLQFLFEYFSETQRNKGNFPGRFSGRQFSNSRSEMNVSTLELGDSALYLCASSLAIGTTYEQYFGPGTRLTVT.

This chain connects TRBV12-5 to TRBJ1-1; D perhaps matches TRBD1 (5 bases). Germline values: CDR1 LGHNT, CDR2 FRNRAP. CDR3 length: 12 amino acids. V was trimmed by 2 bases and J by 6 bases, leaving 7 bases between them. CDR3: CASGLTGAEAFF. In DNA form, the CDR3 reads TGTGCTAGTGGTTTGACGGGGGCTGAAGCTTTCTTT.

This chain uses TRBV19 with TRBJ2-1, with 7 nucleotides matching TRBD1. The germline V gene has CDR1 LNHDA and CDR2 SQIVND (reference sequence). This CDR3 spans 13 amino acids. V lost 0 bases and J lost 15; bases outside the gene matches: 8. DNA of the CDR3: TGTGCCAGTAGTATAGATCCCTACAGGGGCAGGTTCTTC. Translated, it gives CASSIDPYRGRFF.

The CDR3 DNA reads TGCGCCAGCGGACAGGGATACGAGCAGTACTTC. As protein: CASGQGYEQYF. V and J are TRBV5-1 and TRBJ2-7, with 8 bases fitting TRBD1. V was clipped by 7 bases and J by 4 bases; unmatched bases: 1. This CDR3 is built from 11 residues. Germline CDR1 reads SGHRS; CDR2 reads YFSETQ. The variable domain in full, completed from reference TRBV5-1 and TRBJ2-7, reads KAGVTQTPRYLIKTRGQQVTLSCSPISGHRSVSWYQQTPGQGLQFLFEYFSETQRNKGNFPGRFSGRQFSNSRSEMNVSTLELGDSALYLCASGQGYEQYFGPGTRLTVT.

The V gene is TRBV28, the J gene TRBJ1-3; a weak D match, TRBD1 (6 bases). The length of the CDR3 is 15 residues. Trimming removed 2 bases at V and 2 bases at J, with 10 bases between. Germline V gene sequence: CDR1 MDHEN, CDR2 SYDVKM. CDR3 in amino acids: CASSLRQDAGNTIYF. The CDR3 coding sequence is TGTGCCAGCAGTTTAAGACAGGATGCTGGAAACACCATATATTTT.

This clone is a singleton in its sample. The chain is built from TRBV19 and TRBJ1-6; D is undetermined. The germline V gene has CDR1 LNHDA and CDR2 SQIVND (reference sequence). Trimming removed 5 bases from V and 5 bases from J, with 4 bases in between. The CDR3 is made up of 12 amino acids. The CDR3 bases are TGTGCCAGTAGTCCCGATAATTCACCCCTCCACTTT. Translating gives CASSPDNSPLHF.

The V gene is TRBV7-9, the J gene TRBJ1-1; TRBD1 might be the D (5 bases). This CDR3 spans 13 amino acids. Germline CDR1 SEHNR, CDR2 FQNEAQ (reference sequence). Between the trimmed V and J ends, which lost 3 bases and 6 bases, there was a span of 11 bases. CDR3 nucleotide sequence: TGTGCCAGCAGCTTGACAGAGCAATCTGAAGCTTTCTTT. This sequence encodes CASSLTEQSEAFF.

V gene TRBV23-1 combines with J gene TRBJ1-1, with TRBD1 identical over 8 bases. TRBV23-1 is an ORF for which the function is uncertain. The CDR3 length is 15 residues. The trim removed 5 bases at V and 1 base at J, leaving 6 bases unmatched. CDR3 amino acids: CASSNRDRRNTEAFF. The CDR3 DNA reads TGCGCCAGCAGTAATCGGGACAGGCGGAACACTGAAGCTTTCTTT.

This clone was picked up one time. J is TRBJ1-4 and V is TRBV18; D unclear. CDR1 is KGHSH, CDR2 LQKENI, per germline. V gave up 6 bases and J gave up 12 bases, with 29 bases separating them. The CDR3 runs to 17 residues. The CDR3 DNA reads TGTGCCAGCTCTACTACTACCGGGGAACCGAACCAGAGAGAACTGTTTTTT. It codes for CASSTTTGEPNQRELFF.

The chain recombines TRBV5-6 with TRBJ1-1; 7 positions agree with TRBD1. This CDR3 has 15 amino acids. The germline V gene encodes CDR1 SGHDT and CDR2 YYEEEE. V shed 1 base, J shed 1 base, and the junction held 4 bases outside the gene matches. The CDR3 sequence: CASSLLRQGNTEAFF. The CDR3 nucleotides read TGTGCCAGCAGCTTGCTTCGACAGGGGAACACTGAAGCTTTCTTT.

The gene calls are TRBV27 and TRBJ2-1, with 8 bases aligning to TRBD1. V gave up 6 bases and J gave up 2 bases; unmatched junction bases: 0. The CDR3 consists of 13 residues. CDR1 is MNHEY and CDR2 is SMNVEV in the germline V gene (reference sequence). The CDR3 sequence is CASRQGAYNEQFF. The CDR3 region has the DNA TGTGCCAGCAGACAGGGGGCCTACAATGAGCAGTTCTTC.

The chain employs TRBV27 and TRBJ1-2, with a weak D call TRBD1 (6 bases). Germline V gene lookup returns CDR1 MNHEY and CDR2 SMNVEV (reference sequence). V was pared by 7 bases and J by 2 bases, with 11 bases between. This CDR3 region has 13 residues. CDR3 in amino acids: CASKRTENYGYTF. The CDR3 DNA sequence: TGTGCCAGCAAACGGACAGAAAACTATGGCTACACCTTC.

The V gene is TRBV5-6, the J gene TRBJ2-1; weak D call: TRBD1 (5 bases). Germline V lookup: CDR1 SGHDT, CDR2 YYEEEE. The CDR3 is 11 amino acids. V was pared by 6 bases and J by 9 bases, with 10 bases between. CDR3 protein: CASNQGSEQFF. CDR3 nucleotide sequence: TGTGCCAGCAACCAGGGTAGTGAGCAGTTCTTC.

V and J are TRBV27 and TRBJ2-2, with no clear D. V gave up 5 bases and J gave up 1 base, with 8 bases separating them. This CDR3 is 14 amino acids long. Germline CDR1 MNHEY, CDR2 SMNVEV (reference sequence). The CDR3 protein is CASSLRLNTGELFF. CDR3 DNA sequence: TGTGCCAGCAGTCTGCGACTGAACACCGGGGAGCTGTTTTTT.

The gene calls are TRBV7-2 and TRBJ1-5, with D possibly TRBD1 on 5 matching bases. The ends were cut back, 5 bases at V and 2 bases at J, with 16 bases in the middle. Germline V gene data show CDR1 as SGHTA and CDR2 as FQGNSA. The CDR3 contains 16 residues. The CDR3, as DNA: TGTGCCAGCAGCCAAATATGGGGGAGGGGCAATCAGCCCCAGCATTTT. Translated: CASSQIWGRGNQPQHF.

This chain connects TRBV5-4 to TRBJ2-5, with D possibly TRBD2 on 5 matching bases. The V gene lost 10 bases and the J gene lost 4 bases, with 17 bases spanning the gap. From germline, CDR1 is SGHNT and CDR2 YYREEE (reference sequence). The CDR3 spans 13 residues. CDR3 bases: TGTGCCGTAGAGGGCCTTGAGGCAGAGACCCAGTACTTC. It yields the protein CAVEGLEAETQYF.

DNA of the CDR3: TGCGCCAGCATGCTTCGGGGTCGGTTGGCTAATGAAAAACTGTTTTTT. Its translation is CASMLRGRLANEKLFF. V and J are TRBV10-1 and TRBJ1-4; D call uncertain. CDR1 WNHNN and CDR2 SYGVQD come from the germline V gene (reference sequence). Trimming pared 7 bases from V and 3 bases from J, leaving 18 bases between. There are 16 residues in the CDR3.

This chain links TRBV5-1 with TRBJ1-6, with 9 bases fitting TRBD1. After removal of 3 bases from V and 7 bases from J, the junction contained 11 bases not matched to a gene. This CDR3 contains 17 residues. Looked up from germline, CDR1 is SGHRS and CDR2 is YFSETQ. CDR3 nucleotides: TGCGCCAGCAGCTCCCACTACGACAGGGGGATGAATTCACCCCTCCACTTT. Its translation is CASSSHYDRGMNSPLHF.

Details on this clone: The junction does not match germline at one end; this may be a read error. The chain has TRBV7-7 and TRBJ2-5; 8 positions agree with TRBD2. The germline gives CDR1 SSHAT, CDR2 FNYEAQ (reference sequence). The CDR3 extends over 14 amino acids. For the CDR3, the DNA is TGTGCTAGCAGCTTAGTAACTAGCGGAGGGACCCAGTACTTC. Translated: CASSLVTSGGTQYF.

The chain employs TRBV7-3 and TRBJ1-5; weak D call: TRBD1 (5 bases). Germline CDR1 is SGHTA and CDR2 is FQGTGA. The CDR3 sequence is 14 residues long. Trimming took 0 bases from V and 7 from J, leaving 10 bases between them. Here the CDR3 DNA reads TGTGCCAGCAGCTTAACGGGTGCAGGGCAGCCCCAGCATTTT. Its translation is CASSLTGAGQPQHF.

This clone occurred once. CDR3 in amino acids: CASSPGGTPNTIYF. Written as DNA, the CDR3 is TGTGCCAGCAGTCCAGGGGGAACCCCAAACACCATATATTTT. The rearrangement links TRBV27 to TRBJ1-3; 7 bases line up with TRBD1. Germline V CDR1 and CDR2: MNHEY, SMNVEV (reference sequence). This CDR3 comprises 14 residues. Trimming cost V 5 bases and J 6 bases; bases outside gene matches: 7.

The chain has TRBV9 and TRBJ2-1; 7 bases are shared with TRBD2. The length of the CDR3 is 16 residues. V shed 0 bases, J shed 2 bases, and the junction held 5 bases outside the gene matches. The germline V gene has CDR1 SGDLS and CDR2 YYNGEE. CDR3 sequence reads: CASSVDGGSPYNEQFF. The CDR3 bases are TGTGCCAGCAGCGTAGACGGGGGGTCCCCCTACAATGAGCAGTTCTTC. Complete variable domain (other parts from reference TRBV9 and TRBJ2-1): DSGVTQTPKHLITATGQRVTLRCSPRSGDLSVYWYQQSLDQGLQFLIQYYNGEERAKGNILERFSAQQFPDLHSELNLSSLELGDSALYFCASSVDGGSPYNEQFFGPGTRLTVL.

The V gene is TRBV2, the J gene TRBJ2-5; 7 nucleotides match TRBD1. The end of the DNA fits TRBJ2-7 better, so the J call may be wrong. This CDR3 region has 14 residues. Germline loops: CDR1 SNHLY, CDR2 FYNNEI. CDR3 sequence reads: CASRSGQLAYEQYF. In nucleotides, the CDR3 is TGTGCCAGCAGGTCGGGACAGCTGGCCTACGAGCAGTACTTC.

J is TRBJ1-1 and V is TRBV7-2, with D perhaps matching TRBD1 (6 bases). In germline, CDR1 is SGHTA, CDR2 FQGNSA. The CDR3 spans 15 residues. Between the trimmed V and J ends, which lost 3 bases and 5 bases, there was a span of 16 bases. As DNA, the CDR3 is TGTGCCAGCAGCTTGGATTACAGGGTATGGACTGAAGCTTTCTTT. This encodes CASSLDYRVWTEAFF.

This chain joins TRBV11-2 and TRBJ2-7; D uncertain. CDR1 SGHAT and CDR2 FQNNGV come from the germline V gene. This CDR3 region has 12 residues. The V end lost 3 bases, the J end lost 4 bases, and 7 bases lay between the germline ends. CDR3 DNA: TGTGCCAGCAGCTTCTCTGTATACGAGCAGTACTTC. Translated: CASSFSVYEQYF.